This T cell receptor (beta chain) was captured in a study of cytomegalovirus exposure and HLA in healthy donors. Findings of the study overall: A later analysis found TCR association rates differed by HLA locus, highest for DRB1 and lowest for HLA-C. Most observed TCR sequences were rare, whereas some public TCRs were detected in many donors.

PCR involved 60 Vbeta and 13 Jbeta primers. Sequenced by immunoSEQ multiplex PCR; TCRdb stores in-frame clones only, minus some. The table shows approximately 91,000 clones, with roughly 67% occurring only once. This clone was observed a few times. The antigen remains undetermined. The sequencing input was PBMCs. The TCR sequence derives from a human donor in good health.

CDR3 region: CSVEKGPNTEAFF. CDR3 DNA sequence: TGCAGCGTTGAGAAGGGGCCGAACACTGAAGCTTTCTTT. J is TRBJ1-1 and V is TRBV29-1; D is perhaps TRBD1 (5 bases). CDR3 size: 13 residues. The germline V gene has CDR1 SQVTM and CDR2 ANQGSEA. The V gene lost 3 bases and the J gene lost 1 base, with 9 bases spanning the gap.